This passage covers 20 T cell receptor beta chains from one sample sequenced in a study of T cells in women clearing cervical HPV infection. Clones were read by immunoSEQ multiplex PCR, and TCRdb kept only the in-frame ones, dropping some. This sample's table has about 39,000 clones. Sequenced: blood buffy coat. The source of these receptors is a woman aged 18 to 75 with a cervical HPV16 infection that either progressed to CIN3+ or cleared (not recorded which).

Points on this clone: The read terminates 3 residues ahead of where the CDR3 ends, so the germline J gene completes it. This chain links TRBV29-1 with TRBJ2-3; D is unclear. Germline V lookup: CDR1 SQVTM, CDR2 ANQGSEA. CDR3 length equals 12 residues. CDR3 in amino acids: CSVDVSQETQYF. Partial CDR3 DNA: TGCAGCGTTGATGTTAGTCAAGAGACG.

Remarks on this clone: The missing CDR3 end, 3 residues past where the read stops, is filled in from the germline J gene. The V gene is TRBV2, the J gene TRBJ2-3; D gene ambiguous. Germline V gene lookup returns CDR1 SNHLY and CDR2 FYNNEI. The CDR3 covers 13 residues. CDR3 bases read: TGTGCCAGCAGTGAAATGGGCCAAGAGACG. It encodes CASSEMGQET. The full CDR3 protein is CASSEMGQETQYF.

With respect to this clone: The CDR3 end is not reached by the read, which stops 3 residues before it; the germline J gene fills it in. V is TRBV7-9 and J is TRBJ1-2, with 9 bases matching TRBD1. V shed 10 bases and J 1 base; nucleotides not matched to a gene: 4. This CDR3 is built from 13 residues. Looked up from germline, CDR1 is SEHNR and CDR2 is FQNEAQ (reference sequence). CDR3 residues: CATATGGNYGYTF. Partial CDR3 DNA: TGTGCCACCGCGACAGGGGGTAACTATGGC.

On this clone itself: The read comes to an end 3 residues before the CDR3 does, leaving the germline J gene to fill in the end. This sequence joins TRBV20-1 and TRBJ2-1; 11 bases map to TRBD2. CDR1 and CDR2 from the germline V gene are DFQATT and SNEGSKA (reference sequence). CDR3 length equals 16 residues. Germline trimming cut 3 bases from V and 5 bases from J; bases unmatched to any gene: 9. The CDR3 sequence is CSASRWGTSGDNEQFF. Incomplete CDR3 DNA: TGCAGTGCTAGCAGATGGGGGACTAGCGGAGACAATGAG.

Comment on this clone: Read coverage stops 3 residues before the CDR3 terminus; the germline J gene supplies the remainder. The chain joins TRBV19 to TRBJ2-4; perhaps TRBD1 as D (6 bases). Germline V CDR1 and CDR2: LNHDA, SQIVND (reference sequence). The CDR3 has 12 amino acids. This chain's CDR3 is CASERGNYGQYF. CDR3 DNA, as far as it was read: TGTGCCAGTGAAAGGGGGAACTATGGT.

Incomplete CDR3 DNA: TGCGCCAGCAGCTTAACGTATTGGACAGAAACCTACACCGGGGAG. Protein sequence: CASSLTYWTETYTGE. The entire CDR3 is CASSLTYWTETYTGELFF. The rearrangement joins TRBV5-1 to TRBJ2-2; D might be TRBD1 (6 bases). The read ends 3 residues early relative to the CDR3; the germline J gene fills the gap. This CDR3 comprises 18 residues. Trimming pared 2 bases from V and 3 bases from J, leaving 20 bases between. CDR1 is SGHRS, CDR2 YFSETQ, per germline.

Note on this clone: The read comes to an end 3 residues before the CDR3 does, leaving the germline J gene to fill in the end. This chain links TRBV7-3 with TRBJ2-1; weak D call: TRBD2 (6 bases). This CDR3 is built from 15 residues. Germline V CDR1 and CDR2: SGHTA, FQGTGA. Trimming left V 1 base short and J 0 bases short, with 7 bases between. The CDR3 loop is CASSLMGGSYNEQFF. The part of the CDR3 DNA that was read is TGTGCCAGCAGCTTAATGGGGGGCTCCTACAATGAG.

Note on this clone: The DNA ends 3 residues before the CDR3 does, and the rest of the CDR3 is filled in from the germline J gene. V usage is TRBV7-9 and J usage is TRBJ2-5; D may be TRBD2 (5 bases). This CDR3 is 12 amino acids long. Per germline, CDR1 SEHNR and CDR2 FQNEAQ (reference sequence). V shed 0 bases and J shed 7 bases, with 6 bases lying between them. The covered CDR3 bases are TGTGCCAGCAGCTTAGCCGAGGGGACC. Its translation is CASSLAEGT. In full, the CDR3 reads CASSLAEGTQYF.

The covered CDR3 bases are TGCAGTGCTAGAAGGCCGGGACAGGCTTCCTACGAG. It encodes CSARRPGQASYE. The entire CDR3 sequence reads CSARRPGQASYEQYF. The chain links TRBV20-1 to TRBJ2-7, with 8 bases lining up with TRBD1. The read ends 3 residues shy of where the CDR3 ends; the end is completed using the germline J gene. Trimming cost V 2 bases and J 1 base; bases outside gene matches: 7. The germline V gene encodes CDR1 DFQATT and CDR2 SNEGSKA (reference sequence). The CDR3 length is 15 residues.

Points on this clone: An end of the junction differs from the germline gene, which may be a read error. The read ends 3 residues early relative to the CDR3; the germline J gene fills the gap. The same CDR3 also results from other DNA sequences found in this sample. The chain carries TRBV19 and TRBJ1-3, with a possible D match to TRBD1 (5 bases). The germline gives CDR1 LNHDA, CDR2 SQIVND (reference sequence). This CDR3 has 15 residues. This CDR3 is CASSIGQGFGNTIYF. Partial CDR3 DNA: TGTGCCAGTAGTATCGGGCAGGGTTTTGGAAACACT.

Concerning this clone itself: Coverage ceases 3 residues before the CDR3 finishes, and the germline J gene fills in the end. This chain connects TRBV6-2 or TRBV6-3 to TRBJ2-3; D uncertain. The V gene's germline CDR1 is MNHEY and CDR2 SVGEGT. This CDR3 comprises 14 residues. V shed 6 bases and J shed 0 bases, with 10 bases lying between them. The part of the CDR3 DNA that was read is TGTGCCAGCAGCCCCGTCGGGAGCACAGATACG. It yields the protein CASSPVGSTDT. The full CDR3 reads CASSPVGSTDTQYF.

Regarding this clone: The CDR3 extends 3 residues past the end of the read, so its final part is completed from the germline J gene. The gene calls are TRBV7-9 and TRBJ2-2; 8 positions match TRBD1. Germline assignment: CDR1 SEHNR and CDR2 FQNEAQ (reference sequence). There are 15 residues in the CDR3. The CDR3 DNA, read in part, is TGTGCCAGCAGCCCAAGGGGGACAGGTATAGAAAAG. Residues: CASSPRGTGIEK. The full CDR3 reads CASSPRGTGIEKLFF. Drawing the rest from reference TRBV7-9 and TRBJ2-2, the complete variable domain is DTGVSQNPRHKITKRGQNVTFRCDPISEHNRLYWYRQTLGQGPEFLTYFQNEAQLEKSRLLSDRFSAERPKGSFSTLEIQRTEQGDSAMYLCASSPRGTGIEKLFFGEGSRLTVL.

Concerning this clone: From the germline J gene comes the end of the CDR3, since the read stops 3 residues before it. The rearrangement joins TRBV19 to TRBJ1-2; no firm D call. The CDR3 is made up of 17 amino acids. The V gene's germline CDR1 is LNHDA and CDR2 SQIVND (reference sequence). CDR3 DNA (partial): TGTGCCAGTAGTATAGTACCGGAACTAGCGGGCAATGGCGAC. Residues: CASSIVPELAGNGD. The entire CDR3 is CASSIVPELAGNGDYTF.

Note on this clone: The read halts 3 residues ahead of the CDR3 end, with the missing end drawn from the germline J gene. The chain joins TRBV7-2 to TRBJ2-7, with D possibly TRBD1 on 5 matching bases. The CDR3 contains 15 residues. Trimming pared 5 bases from V and 5 bases from J, leaving 19 bases between. Germline V gives CDR1 SGHTA, CDR2 FQGNSA. This CDR3 reads CASSPDSLVENEQYF. CDR3 DNA (partial): TGTGCCAGCAGCCCAGACAGTTTAGTGGAAAACGAG.

A note on this clone: The read stops 3 residues short of the end of the CDR3; the missing end is completed from the germline J gene. The chain is built from TRBV7-3 and TRBJ2-3; 12 bases map to TRBD2. Trimming took 5 bases from V and 4 from J; bases not matched to a gene: 4. CDR3 length equals 15 residues. Germline values: CDR1 SGHTA, CDR2 FQGTGA. CDR3 bases read: TGTGCCAGCAGCCCCAGGACTAGCGGGGCAGATACG. Translation gives CASSPRTSGADT. The entire CDR3 protein is CASSPRTSGADTQYF.

Comments on this clone: The missing CDR3 end, 3 residues past where the read stops, is filled in from the germline J gene. This chain connects TRBV7-2 to TRBJ2-2; weak D call: TRBD2 (6 bases). The CDR3 is made up of 15 amino acids. V was cut by 3 bases and J by 6 bases, with 14 bases left in between. Germline CDR1 is SGHTA and CDR2 is FQGNSA. The CDR3 spells CASSLSGTPPGELFF. Incomplete CDR3 DNA: TGTGCCAGCAGCTTGTCCGGGACTCCCCCCGGGGAG. The full variable domain, completed using reference TRBV7-2 and TRBJ2-2, is GAGVSQSPSNKVTEKGKDVELRCDPISGHTALYWYRQSLGQGLEFLIYFQGNSAPDKSGLPSDRFSAERTGGSVSTLTIQRTQQEDSAVYLCASSLSGTPPGELFFGEGSRLTVL.

CDR3 in amino acids: CASREMTGTYGYTF. Partial CDR3 DNA: TGTGCCAGCAGAGAAATGACAGGGACCTATGGC. This chain uses TRBV6-2 or TRBV6-3 with TRBJ1-2; 7 positions match TRBD1. The read terminates 3 residues before the CDR3 end, so the remaining end is supplied by the germline J gene. The CDR3 loop spans 14 amino acids. J gave up 4 bases and V 6 bases, and 8 bases lay outside the gene matches. Germline V gene lookup returns CDR1 MNHEY and CDR2 SVGEGT.

Notes on this clone: Sequencing ends 3 residues short of the CDR3 end; the germline J gene provides the rest. V gene TRBV7-3 combines with J gene TRBJ2-2; 8 bases map to TRBD2. The CDR3 runs to 15 residues. V was pared by 8 bases and J by 4 bases, with 9 bases of the junction left unmatched. In germline, CDR1 is SGHTA, CDR2 FQGTGA. The sequenced part of the CDR3 DNA is TGTGCCAGCTCTCTCGGGGGGGCGCCCACCGGGGAG. Amino acids: CASSLGGAPTGE. The whole CDR3 sequence is CASSLGGAPTGELFF. Based on the CDR3 plus reference TRBV7-3 and TRBJ2-2, the full variable domain is GAGVSQTPSNKVTEKGKYVELRCDPISGHTALYWYRQSLGQGPEFLIYFQGTGAADDSGLPNDRFFAVRPEGSVSTLKIQRTERGDSAVYLCASSLGGAPTGELFFGEGSRLTVL.

Details on this clone: The CDR3 extends 3 residues past the end of the read, so its final part is completed from the germline J gene. The genes are TRBV2 and TRBJ1-6, with 7 bases identical to TRBD1. Germline V gives CDR1 SNHLY, CDR2 FYNNEI. The CDR3 has 16 residues. With V trimmed by 7 bases and J by 9 bases, 15 bases remained unmatched. The CDR3 region is CASNPRRTGGASPLHF. The DNA read from the CDR3 is TGTGCCAGCAACCCCCGACGGACAGGAGGGGCTTCACCC. Together with reference TRBV2 and TRBJ1-6, the CDR3 gives the full variable domain: EPEVTQTPSHQVTQMGQEVILRCVPISNHLYFYWYRQILGQKVEFLVSFYNNEISEKSEIFDDQFSVERPDGSNFTLKIRSTKLEDSAMYFCASNPRRTGGASPLHFGNGTRLTVT.

The sequenced part of the CDR3 DNA is TGTGCCAGCAGCCCCCAGGGGACGGACATT. Protein product: CASSPQGTDI. The entire CDR3 is CASSPQGTDIQYF. This rearrangement joins TRBV11-3 to TRBJ2-4, with D possibly TRBD1 on 6 matching bases. The read ends 3 residues shy of where the CDR3 ends; the end is completed using the germline J gene. Germline V gives CDR1 SGHNT, CDR2 YENEEA. V lost 5 bases, J lost 8 bases, and 13 bases lay in between. The CDR3 is made up of 13 amino acids.